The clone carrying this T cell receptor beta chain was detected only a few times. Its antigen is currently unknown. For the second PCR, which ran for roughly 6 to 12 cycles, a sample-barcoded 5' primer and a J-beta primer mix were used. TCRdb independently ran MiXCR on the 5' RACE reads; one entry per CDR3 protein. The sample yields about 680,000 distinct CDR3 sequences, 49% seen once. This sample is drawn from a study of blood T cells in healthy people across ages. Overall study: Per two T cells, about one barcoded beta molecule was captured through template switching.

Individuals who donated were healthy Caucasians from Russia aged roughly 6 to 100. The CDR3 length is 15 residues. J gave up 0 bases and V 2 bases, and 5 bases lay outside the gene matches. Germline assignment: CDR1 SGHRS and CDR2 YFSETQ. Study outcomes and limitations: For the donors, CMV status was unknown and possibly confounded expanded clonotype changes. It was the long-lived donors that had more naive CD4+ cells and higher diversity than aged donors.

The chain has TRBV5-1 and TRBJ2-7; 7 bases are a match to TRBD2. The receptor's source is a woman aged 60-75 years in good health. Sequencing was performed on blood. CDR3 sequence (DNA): TGCGCCAGCAGCTTCAGCGGGGTGAGCTCCTACGAGCAGTACTTC. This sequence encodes CASSFSGVSSYEQYF.